The 27 T cell receptor beta chains reported below all come from one sample, sequenced in a study of shared T cell receptors in the human thymus. Generated by immunoSEQ multiplex PCR, the TCRdb table keeps only in-frame clones and is missing some. Counted here are hundreds of thousands of clones, 85% to 95% occurring once; the ten biggest clones make up 0.015% to 0.02%. Material: thymocytes. These TCRs come from a human donor.

The V and J genes are TRBV18 and TRBJ2-5; 7 nucleotides align to TRBD1. J gave up 3 bases and V 1 base, and 2 bases lay outside the gene matches. This CDR3 region has 14 residues. Germline V CDR1 and CDR2: KGHSH, LQKENI. The CDR3 bases are TGTGCCAGCTCACCACTCGGACAGGAAGAGACCCAGTACTTC. Encoded protein: CASSPLGQEETQYF.

This clone was seen only once. V is TRBV2 and J is TRBJ1-4; 7 bases match TRBD1. The junction had 8 bases not matched to a gene; V was cut back by 8 bases and J by 2 bases. The CDR3 spans 15 residues. Germline CDR1 SNHLY, CDR2 FYNNEI. The CDR3 sequence: CASVTRDSTNEKLFF. CDR3 DNA: TGTGCCAGCGTCACTCGGGACAGCACTAATGAAAAACTGTTTTTT.

The CDR3 nucleotides are TGTGCCATCAGTGAGTCGGAAGGCGTCGCCTACAATGAGCAGTTCTTC. This encodes CAISESEGVAYNEQFF. The rearrangement joins TRBV10-3 to TRBJ2-1; D gene ambiguous. This CDR3 has 16 residues. Germline V gene data show CDR1 as ENHRY and CDR2 as SYGVKD. V gave up 0 bases and J gave up 2 bases, with 11 bases separating them.

This rearrangement joins TRBV28 to TRBJ2-7, with D maybe TRBD2 (6 bases). The germline CDR1 and CDR2 sequences are MDHEN and SYDVKM. The CDR3 contains 17 residues. Trimming removed 6 bases from V and 0 bases from J, with 21 bases in between. For the CDR3, the DNA is TGTGCCAGCAGCCTCCGAGGTTGCGGGAAGATCTCCTACGAGCAGTACTTC. Translation gives CASSLRGCGKISYEQYF.

The chain is built from TRBV2 and TRBJ2-7; D is unresolved. Germline CDR1 and CDR2: SNHLY and FYNNEI. V was clipped by 1 base and J by 0 bases, with 13 bases between them. The CDR3 runs 16 residues. CDR3 region: CASSEVGRLSSYEQYF. Here the CDR3 DNA reads TGTGCCAGCAGTGAAGTAGGGCGGTTAAGCTCCTACGAGCAGTACTTC. Variable domain in full (rest from reference TRBV2 and TRBJ2-7): EPEVTQTPSHQVTQMGQEVILRCVPISNHLYFYWYRQILGQKVEFLVSFYNNEISEKSEIFDDQFSVERPDGSNFTLKIRSTKLEDSAMYFCASSEVGRLSSYEQYFGPGTRLTVT.

The sample holds one count of this clone. The chain recombines TRBV6-1 with TRBJ2-7; 7 positions agree with TRBD2. This CDR3 has 17 amino acids. J gave up 2 bases and V 4 bases, and 14 bases lay outside the gene matches. Germline-derived CDR1 and CDR2 are MNHNS and SASEGT. Here the CDR3 reads CASSGEEGGGTTYEQYF. DNA for the CDR3: TGTGCCAGCAGTGGAGAGGAGGGCGGGGGAACAACCTACGAGCAGTACTTC.

The rearrangement joins TRBV10-3 to TRBJ1-1, with TRBD1 matching 9 bases. The CDR3 sequence is 15 residues long. V was pared by 5 bases and J by 1 base, with 5 bases of the junction left unmatched. CDR1 is ENHRY and CDR2 is SYGVKD in the germline V gene. CDR3 amino acids: CAISPGQGPNTEAFF. Here the CDR3 DNA reads TGTGCCATCAGTCCGGGACAGGGCCCGAACACTGAAGCTTTCTTT.

This chain connects TRBV19 to TRBJ2-1; 12 nucleotides match TRBD2. The germline V gene has CDR1 LNHDA and CDR2 SQIVND (reference sequence). The J segment lost 9 bases and the V segment lost 4 bases, leaving 10 bases of the junction unmatched. The CDR3 has 16 residues. CDR3 protein: CASSTPTSGRRGEQFF. CDR3 DNA sequence: TGTGCCAGTAGTACCCCGACTAGCGGGAGACGGGGTGAGCAGTTCTTC. Drawing the rest from reference TRBV19 and TRBJ2-1, the complete variable domain is DGGITQSPKYLFRKEGQNVTLSCEQNLNHDAMYWYRQDPGQGLRLIYYSQIVNDFQKGDIAEGYSVSREKKESFPLTVTSAQKNPTAFYLCASSTPTSGRRGEQFFGPGTRLTVL.

V usage is TRBV6-1 and J usage is TRBJ1-1; D gene unclear. In germline, CDR1 is MNHNS, CDR2 SASEGT. The germline V and J ends were trimmed by 6 bases and 1 base, with 6 bases remaining between them. CDR3 length: 12 residues. The CDR3 region is CASSEQNTEAFF. In DNA, the CDR3 is TGTGCCAGCAGCGAGCAGAACACTGAAGCTTTCTTT.

The rearrangement uses TRBV28 and TRBJ2-2; 10 nucleotides agree with TRBD1. CDR1 and CDR2 from the germline V gene are MDHEN and SYDVKM. The CDR3 has 17 residues. J gave up 0 bases and V 6 bases, and 7 bases lay outside the gene matches. CDR3 in amino acids: CASSSPGQGTNTGELFF. The CDR3 DNA reads as TGTGCCAGCAGCTCCCCGGGACAGGGGACGAACACCGGGGAGCTGTTTTTT.

V is TRBV2 and J is TRBJ2-1, with D possibly being TRBD2 (6 bases). The length of the CDR3 is 16 residues. Trimming pared 5 bases from V and 0 bases from J, leaving 14 bases between. Germline loops: CDR1 SNHLY, CDR2 FYNNEI. This CDR3 is CASSPPGVSSYNEQFF. CDR3 bases: TGTGCCAGCAGTCCCCCGGGAGTTAGCTCCTACAATGAGCAGTTCTTC.

This chain uses TRBV7-9 with TRBJ1-2; 10 positions agree with TRBD1. The V segment lost 2 bases and the J segment 1 base; nucleotides outside the gene matches: 13. This CDR3 region has 19 residues. Germline CDR1 and CDR2: SEHNR and FQNEAQ (reference sequence). The CDR3 nucleotides are TGTGCCAGCAGCTTATCCCGGGACAGGGGATTAAGGGTTAACTATGGCTACACCTTC. Translating it yields CASSLSRDRGLRVNYGYTF.

J is TRBJ2-4 and V is TRBV27; 9 bases are shared with TRBD1. Per the germline V gene, CDR1 is MNHEY and CDR2 is SMNVEV (reference sequence). The CDR3 length is 20 residues. V dropped 2 bases and J dropped 1; count of bases not matched to a gene: 15. The CDR3 DNA reads as TGTGCCAGCAGTTTACGGACCACAGGGGGCGGCCCGGGGGCCAAAAACATTCAGTACTTC. Translating it yields CASSLRTTGGGPGAKNIQYF.

The rearrangement links TRBV27 to TRBJ2-7, with 8 bases fitting TRBD1. The CDR3 has 15 amino acids. The germline V gene has CDR1 MNHEY and CDR2 SMNVEV (reference sequence). V lost 4 bases to trimming and J lost 0 bases; unmatched junction nucleotides: 5. CDR3 loop: CASSSRGPSSYEQYF. CDR3 bases: TGTGCCAGCAGTTCCAGGGGGCCGAGCTCCTACGAGCAGTACTTC.

J is TRBJ2-5 and V is TRBV7-2, with 14 bases lining up with TRBD2. J gave up 3 bases and V 6 bases, and 9 bases lay outside the gene matches. The CDR3 loop spans 17 amino acids. Germline CDR1 SGHTA, CDR2 FQGNSA. CDR3 amino acids: CASRSTRLAGGEETQYF. The CDR3 DNA is TGTGCCAGCAGATCCACCAGACTAGCGGGAGGGGAAGAGACCCAGTACTTC. Combining the CDR3 with reference TRBV7-2 and TRBJ2-5 gives the whole variable domain GAGVSQSPSNKVTEKGKDVELRCDPISGHTALYWYRQSLGQGLEFLIYFQGNSAPDKSGLPSDRFSAERTGGSVSTLTIQRTQQEDSAVYLCASRSTRLAGGEETQYFGPGTRLLVL.

This chain joins TRBV7-2 and TRBJ1-5, with D perhaps TRBD1 (5 bases). Trimming took off 3 bases at V and 2 bases at J, with 17 bases between the two ends. Germline CDR1 and CDR2: SGHTA and FQGNSA. This CDR3 contains 17 residues. This chain's CDR3 is CASSFDRLPGGNQPQHF. In DNA, the CDR3 is TGTGCCAGCAGCTTTGATCGCCTACCGGGGGGCAATCAGCCCCAGCATTTT.

A single count supports this clone. This rearrangement joins TRBV27 to TRBJ1-6, with D perhaps matching TRBD1 (6 bases). The V end was cut by 3 bases, the J end by 0 bases, with 21 bases between. Germline CDR1 reads MNHEY; CDR2 reads SMNVEV (reference sequence). This CDR3 region has 20 residues. As DNA, the CDR3 is TGTGCCAGCAGTTTCCGGAGGTTGACAGGCCCTAGCTCCTATAATTCACCCCTCCACTTT. Encoded protein: CASSFRRLTGPSSYNSPLHF.

CDR3 nucleotides: TGTGCCAGCAGTTTAGGGGGGGGGCCCCAGACTGAAGCTTTCTTT. It yields the protein CASSLGGGPQTEAFF. The chain is built from TRBV27 and TRBJ1-1; tentatively, D is TRBD1 (6 bases). The CDR3 spans 15 residues. V lost 2 bases and J lost 5, with 15 bases in between. Germline V gene sequence: CDR1 MNHEY, CDR2 SMNVEV (reference sequence).

CDR3 sequence: CATSRVGCPGVSLGEQFF. Written as DNA, the CDR3 is TGTGCCACCAGCAGAGTGGGTTGCCCGGGAGTGTCCTTAGGTGAGCAGTTCTTC. This chain connects TRBV15 to TRBJ2-1, with D perhaps TRBD2 (6 bases). The CDR3 spans 18 residues. The germline V gene encodes CDR1 LNHNV and CDR2 YYDKDF (reference sequence). Trimming removed 1 base from V and 9 bases from J, with 25 bases in between.

The gene calls are TRBV11-1 and TRBJ2-7; TRBD1 matches 9 bases. The J segment lost 2 bases and the V segment lost 2 bases, leaving 10 bases of the junction unmatched. CDR3 size: 17 residues. Germline V CDR1 and CDR2: SGHAT, FQDESV (reference sequence). The CDR3 is CASSLTDRGKGTYEQYF. CDR3 nucleotide sequence: TGTGCCAGCAGCTTAACGGACAGGGGAAAAGGCACCTACGAGCAGTACTTC. Supplemented by reference TRBV11-1 and TRBJ2-7, the full variable domain reads EAEVAQSPRYKITEKSQAVAFWCDPISGHATLYWYRQILGQGPELLVQFQDESVVDDSQLPKDRFSAERLKGVDSTLKIQPAELGDSAMYLCASSLTDRGKGTYEQYFGPGTRLTVT.

In the case of this clone: At the DNA level, this CDR3 is encoded by other sequences in the same sample as well. The chain has TRBV6-5 and TRBJ1-2; perhaps TRBD1 as D (5 bases). Trimming removed 2 bases from V and 0 bases from J, with 13 bases in between. The CDR3 sequence is 16 residues long. Germline V CDR1 and CDR2: MNHEY, SVGAGI. The CDR3, as DNA: TGTGCCAGCAGTTACGGTAACAGGAACACTAACTATGGCTACACCTTC. Amino acid sequence: CASSYGNRNTNYGYTF.

The chain employs TRBV11-2 and TRBJ1-4; a weak D match, TRBD1 (5 bases). The CDR3 is made up of 14 amino acids. CDR1 is SGHAT, CDR2 FQNNGV, per germline. Trimming took 5 bases from V and 4 from J, leaving 11 bases between them. The CDR3 nucleotides are TGTGCCAGCAGCCGGGGCACAGTTAATGAAAAACTGTTTTTT. Residues: CASSRGTVNEKLFF.

This rearrangement joins TRBV19 to TRBJ2-1; D perhaps matches TRBD2 (6 bases). The germline V and J ends were trimmed by 1 base and 0 bases, with 10 bases remaining between them. The CDR3 is made up of 16 amino acids. Germline assignment: CDR1 LNHDA and CDR2 SQIVND (reference sequence). The CDR3 region has the DNA TGTGCCAGTAGTATAGGGAGGGATTCCTCCTACAATGAGCAGTTCTTC. Its translation: CASSIGRDSSYNEQFF.

Here the CDR3 reads CASTVGTWGAWYYTF. CDR3 nucleotide sequence: TGTGCCAGCACCGTAGGTACTTGGGGCGCGTGGTACTACACCTTC. The chain links TRBV28 to TRBJ1-2, with a possible D match to TRBD1 (5 bases). V was shortened by 7 bases and J by 10 bases, with 25 bases between the two germline ends. This CDR3 comprises 15 residues. Per germline, CDR1 MDHEN and CDR2 SYDVKM.

The J gene is TRBJ2-1, the V gene TRBV5-1; 11 bases map to TRBD2. V was pared by 4 bases and J by 2 bases, with 11 bases of the junction left unmatched. The CDR3 is 18 amino acids. The germline CDR1 and CDR2 sequences are SGHRS and YFSETQ. CDR3 amino acids: CASSPSLAGVGAYNEQFF. The DNA for the CDR3 is TGCGCCAGCAGCCCCTCACTAGCGGGAGTAGGGGCCTACAATGAGCAGTTCTTC.

J is TRBJ2-6 and V is TRBV11-2, with D hard to call. The germline V and J ends were trimmed by 1 base and 0 bases, with 7 bases remaining between them. CDR1 is SGHAT, CDR2 FQNNGV, per germline. This CDR3 region has 16 residues. The CDR3 region is CASSLGSGSGANVLTF. CDR3 DNA sequence: TGTGCCAGCAGCTTAGGGTCGGGCTCTGGGGCCAACGTCCTGACTTTC.

This sequence joins TRBV20-1 and TRBJ2-5, with TRBD2 as a possible D gene (5 bases). CDR1 is DFQATT, CDR2 SNEGSKA, per germline (reference sequence). The CDR3 has 11 amino acids. V was clipped by 7 bases and J by 5 bases, with 11 bases between them. CDR3 loop: CSGAAVETQYF. For the CDR3, the DNA is TGCAGTGGAGCGGCGGTGGAGACCCAGTACTTC.